This is a list of T cell receptor beta chains from one sample in a study of identical twins. TCRdb passed the 5' RACE reads through MiXCR, listing each CDR3 protein once. The sample holds 1.5 million to 2 million distinct CDR3 sequences, about 32% seen once. Sequenced material: cord blood. These receptors all stem from a newborn girl in good health. The CDR3 runs from the conserved cysteine through the conserved F or W. D genes are given only for firm matches. Clone sizes are given selectively: once, few, many, or a class where the clone is expanded.

>NA|TRBJ1-2|TRBV4-1|NA
CASSQGVFETNYGYTF
TGCGCCAGCAGCCAGGGGGTTTTTGAGACAAACTATGGCTACACCTTC
>many|TRBJ2-4|TRBV7-9|TRBD1
CASSSWTGAKNIQYF
TGTGCCAGCAGTTCTTGGACAGGGGCCAAAAACATTCAGTACTTC
>NA|TRBJ1-6|TRBV28|NA
CASSLGSIAPLYNSPLHF
TGTGCCAGCAGTTTGGGAAGCATAGCTCCCCTTTATAATTCACCCCTCCACTTT
>few|TRBJ2-7|TRBV6-5|TRBD2
CASSRGLAGANEQYF
TGTGCCAGCAGTCGCGGACTAGCGGGAGCCAACGAGCAGTACTTC
>many|TRBJ2-1|TRBV5-1|TRBD2
CASSLEAGGRYNEQFF
TGCGCCAGCAGCTTGGAAGCGGGGGGGAGGTACAATGAGCAGTTCTTC
>few|TRBJ1-1|TRBV4-1|NA
CASSQIWLHKNTEAFF
TGCGCCAGCAGCCAAATTTGGCTACATAAGAACACTGAAGCTTTCTTT
>NA|TRBJ1-4|TRBV20-1|TRBD1
CGARDVVRQGAEKLFF
TGCGGTGCTAGAGATGTGGTTCGGCAGGGGGCTGAAAAACTGTTTTTT
>NA|TRBJ2-2|TRBV29-1|NA
CSVEGQNTGELFF
TGCAGCGTTGAGGGGCAGAACACCGGGGAGCTGTTTTTT
>NA|TRBJ1-1|TRBV7-2|NA
CASSLQVSSATEAFF
TGTGCCAGCAGCCTCCAAGTTAGCTCTGCTACTGAAGCTTTCTTT
>NA|TRBJ2-7|TRBV7-2|NA
CASSLEWQYIDNEQYF
TGTGCCAGCAGCTTAGAGTGGCAGTATATCGACAATGAGCAGTACTTC
>few|TRBJ2-3|TRBV12-3/TRBV12-4|TRBD2
CASSASGRAPYSSTDTQYF
TGTGCCAGCAGTGCTAGCGGGAGGGCCCCATATAGTAGCACAGATACGCAGTATTTT
>NA|TRBJ1-1|TRBV6-1|TRBD1
CASSVGTAWNTEAFF
TGTGCCAGCAGTGTCGGGACAGCATGGAACACTGAAGCTTTCTTT
>NA|TRBJ1-6|TRBV25-1|TRBD1
CASSDMKSGTGRNSPLHF
TGTGCCAGCAGTGATATGAAATCCGGGACAGGGAGAAATTCACCCCTCCACTTT
>few|TRBJ2-2|TRBV29-1|TRBD2
CSVEEGTTNTGELFF
TGCAGCGTTGAGGAGGGGACTACGAACACCGGGGAGCTGTTTTTT
>NA|TRBJ2-7|TRBV27|NA
CASSPEWERGYEQYF
TGTGCCAGCAGTCCTGAGTGGGAGAGAGGCTACGAGCAGTACTTC
>NA|TRBJ2-2|TRBV12-3/TRBV12-4|NA
CASSLTAGHLTGELFF
TGTGCCAGCAGTTTGACTGCGGGACATCTCACCGGGGAGCTGTTTTTT
>NA|TRBJ2-7|TRBV5-6|NA
CASSPWKQRISYEQYF
TGTGCCAGCAGCCCATGGAAACAGCGGATTTCCTACGAGCAGTACTTC
>NA|TRBJ2-1|TRBV10-3|TRBD2
CAISASTSGVWMEQFF
TGTGCCATCAGTGCTTCGACTAGCGGGGTATGGATGGAGCAGTTCTTC
>NA|TRBJ2-2|TRBV28|TRBD1
CASSRDRERPGELFF
TGTGCCAGCAGCCGGGACAGGGAAAGGCCCGGGGAGCTGTTTTTT
>NA|TRBJ2-1|TRBV27|TRBD2
CASSSGTSGSSYNEQFF
TGTGCCAGCAGTTCCGGGACTAGCGGGAGCTCCTACAATGAGCAGTTCTTC
>NA|TRBJ2-2|TRBV10-3|NA
CAISVNTGELFF
TGTGCCATCAGTGTTAACACCGGGGAGCTGTTTTTT
>few|TRBJ1-4|TRBV3-1|NA
CASSQGGQLNEKLFF
TGTGCCAGCAGCCAAGGGGGACAACTAAATGAAAAACTGTTTTTT
>NA|TRBJ1-2|TRBV18|NA
CASSPREIANYGYTF
TGTGCCAGCTCACCAAGGGAGATAGCTAACTATGGCTACACCTTC
>NA|TRBJ1-2|TRBV27|NA
CASRQTTLTVYGYTF
TGTGCCAGCAGGCAGACAACTCTGACCGTCTATGGCTACACCTTC
>few|TRBJ2-7|TRBV10-3|NA
CAIRAAYEQYF
TGTGCCATCAGGGCCGCCTACGAGCAGTACTTC
>few|TRBJ1-2|TRBV28|TRBD1
CASSFRRGKDGYTF
TGTGCCAGCAGTTTCCGCAGGGGGAAGGATGGCTACACCTTC
>few|TRBJ2-1|TRBV27|NA
CASSLSAGSSYNEQFF
TGTGCCAGCAGTTTATCGGCGGGGAGCTCCTACAATGAGCAGTTCTTC
>many|TRBJ2-5|TRBV14|NA
CASSHMTNQETQYF
TGTGCCAGCAGCCATATGACGAACCAAGAGACCCAGTACTTC
>few|TRBJ1-1|TRBV5-1|TRBD1
CASSLGHRDRIPGKAFF
TGCGCCAGCAGCTTGGGGCACCGGGACAGGATCCCTGGGAAGGCTTTCTTT
>NA|TRBJ1-2|TRBV7-2|NA
CASSLVREGGYTF
TGTGCCAGCAGCTTAGTCAGGGAGGGTGGCTACACCTTC
>NA|TRBJ2-6|TRBV12-3/TRBV12-4|NA
CASSPFGSAGANVLTF
TGTGCCAGCAGTCCTTTTGGCTCCGCTGGGGCCAACGTCCTGACTTTC
>NA|TRBJ2-7|TRBV10-3|TRBD1
CAISPGTGFYEQYF
TGTGCCATCAGTCCCGGGACAGGATTCTACGAGCAGTACTTC
>NA|TRBJ1-1|TRBV7-2|NA
CASSSTGTRGPEAFF
TGTGCCAGCAGCTCCACCGGGACAAGAGGGCCTGAAGCTTTCTTT
>few|TRBJ1-4|TRBV6-1|NA
CASSEGRGQLVLYEKLFF
TGTGCCAGCAGTGAAGGTCGAGGACAGTTAGTCCTTTATGAAAAACTGTTTTTT
>few|TRBJ1-4|TRBV7-6|NA
CASSLELGGEKLFF
TGTGCCAGCAGCTTAGAGTTAGGGGGTGAAAAACTGTTTTTT
>NA|TRBJ1-5|TRBV7-2|NA
CASSFDINQPQHF
TGTGCCAGCAGCTTTGACATCAATCAGCCCCAGCATTTT
>NA|TRBJ2-1|TRBV3-1|NA
CASSAGGHNEQFF
TGTGCCAGCAGCGCAGGCGGACACAATGAGCAGTTCTTC
>NA|TRBJ1-4|TRBV7-9|TRBD1
CASSPPGTGNEKLFF
TGTGCCAGCAGCCCTCCGGGGACAGGGAATGAAAAACTGTTTTTT
>NA|TRBJ1-1|TRBV5-1|NA
CASSLWGSLGANTEAFF
TGCGCCAGCAGCTTGTGGGGGTCCCTGGGGGCGAACACTGAAGCTTTCTTT
>NA|TRBJ2-7|TRBV4-2|TRBD2
CASSQPGTSGRTLSSYNEQYF
TGTGCCAGCAGCCAACCGGGGACTAGCGGGAGGACCTTGAGCTCCTACAATGAGCAGTACTTC
>few|TRBJ1-1|TRBV29-1|TRBD1
CSVIVPGQLRAFF
TGCAGCGTCATTGTCCCGGGACAGTTAAGAGCTTTCTTT
>NA|TRBJ2-1|TRBV3-1|TRBD2
CASSQYSGGSYNEQFF
TGTGCCAGCAGCCAATATTCGGGAGGTTCCTACAATGAGCAGTTCTTC
>NA|TRBJ1-1|TRBV6-5|NA
CASSYPSYVKDSNTEAFF
TGTGCCAGCAGTTACCCGTCGTATGTTAAGGACTCGAACACTGAAGCTTTCTTT
>few|TRBJ2-3|TRBV3-1|NA
CASSQDGRYYHTDTQYF
TGTGCCAGCAGCCAAGACGGACGGTACTACCACACAGATACGCAGTATTTT
>NA|TRBJ2-7|TRBV7-2|NA
CASRGLAQGEQYF
TGTGCCAGCAGGGGACTGGCTCAAGGAGAGCAGTACTTC
>NA|TRBJ2-1|TRBV10-3|TRBD2
CAISVISGRAWNEQFF
TGTGCCATCAGTGTCATAAGCGGGAGGGCGTGGAATGAGCAGTTCTTC
>few|TRBJ2-2|TRBV27|NA
CASSHPGWGAGELFF
TGTGCCAGCAGTCACCCAGGGTGGGGTGCCGGGGAGCTGTTTTTT
>few|TRBJ2-5|TRBV5-1|TRBD2
CASSLNSGGATMVGETQYF
TGCGCCAGCAGCTTGAATAGCGGGGGGGCGACTATGGTAGGGGAGACCCAGTACTTC
>NA|TRBJ2-1|TRBV9|TRBD2
CASSVKGTSGSREQFF
TGTGCCAGCAGCGTAAAGGGGACTAGCGGGAGTCGGGAGCAGTTCTTC
>NA|TRBJ2-3|TRBV29-1|NA
CSVPALRADTQYF
TGCAGCGTACCGGCCCTTAGGGCAGATACGCAGTATTTT
>NA|TRBJ2-7|TRBV11-1|NA
CASSYRREYNEQYF
TGTGCCAGCAGTTACCGACGGGAGTACAATGAGCAGTACTTC
>NA|TRBJ2-5|TRBV6-1|TRBD1
CASSEMDRGNEQYF
TGTGCCAGCAGTGAAATGGACAGGGGCAATGAGCAGTACTTC
>NA|TRBJ1-5|TRBV9|NA
CASSPWKQPSNQPQHF
TGTGCCAGCAGCCCTTGGAAACAGCCTAGCAATCAGCCCCAGCATTTT
>NA|TRBJ2-2|TRBV7-2|TRBD2
CASSLRLAGRDTGELFF
TGTGCCAGCAGCTTAAGGCTAGCGGGAAGGGACACCGGGGAGCTGTTTTTT
>few|TRBJ2-3|TRBV6-5|NA
CASSYLRGVGTDTQYF
TGTGCCAGCAGTTACCTCAGGGGTGTTGGCACAGATACGCAGTATTTT
>NA|TRBJ2-1|TRBV20-1|TRBD2
CSAFSSSGDNEQFF
TGCAGTGCCTTCTCCTCTAGCGGGGACAATGAGCAGTTCTTC
>NA|TRBJ1-1|TRBV4-1|TRBD1
CASSQTGGREAFF
TGCGCCAGCAGCCAAACAGGGGGCCGGGAAGCTTTCTTT
>NA|TRBJ2-1|TRBV29-1|TRBD1
CSAVTGGYKEQFF
TGCAGCGCTGTTACAGGGGGCTACAAGGAGCAGTTCTTC
>few|TRBJ2-1|TRBV24-1|NA
CATSDFPHNEQFF
TGTGCCACCAGTGATTTCCCTCACAATGAGCAGTTCTTC